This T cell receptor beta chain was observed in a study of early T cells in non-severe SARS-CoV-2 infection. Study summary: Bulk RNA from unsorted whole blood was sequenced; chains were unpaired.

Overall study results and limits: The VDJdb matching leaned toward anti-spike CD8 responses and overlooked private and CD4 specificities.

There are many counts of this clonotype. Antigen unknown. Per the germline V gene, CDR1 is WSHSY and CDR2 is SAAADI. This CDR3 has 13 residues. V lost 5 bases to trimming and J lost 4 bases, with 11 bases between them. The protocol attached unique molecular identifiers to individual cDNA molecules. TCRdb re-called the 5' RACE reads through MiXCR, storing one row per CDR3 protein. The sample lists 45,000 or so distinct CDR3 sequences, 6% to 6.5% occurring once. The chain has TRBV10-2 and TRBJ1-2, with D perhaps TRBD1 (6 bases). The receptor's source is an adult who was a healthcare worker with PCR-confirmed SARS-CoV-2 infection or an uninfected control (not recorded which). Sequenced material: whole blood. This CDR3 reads CASSPQGPYGYTF. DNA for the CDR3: TGCGCCAGCAGTCCACAGGGACCCTATGGCTACACCTTC.